Listed here is a single T cell receptor beta chain. These data come from a study of blood T cell repertoires in COVID-19. Per the study methods: Nucleated cell number was recorded as an estimate derived from reference gene primer amplification. Repertoires were generated with immunoSEQ multiplex PCR, while TCRdb's copy carries only in-frame clones and drops some. V, J and clone size derive from that table, while D and trimming were established from the DNA sequence. The table lists some 100,000 clones, around 88% of them singletons. J gave up 2 bases and V 5 bases, and 7 bases lay outside the gene matches. CDR3 length equals 15 residues. CDR1 LNHDA and CDR2 SQIVND come from the germline V gene (reference sequence).

The origin of this receptor is a woman in her 70s with acute or convalescent COVID-19. V gene TRBV19 combines with J gene TRBJ2-3; 7 positions agree with TRBD2. The sequenced material came from peripheral blood. The chain's CDR3 is CASSLGGGDTDTQYF. The CDR3 coding sequence is TGTGCCAGTAGTCTGGGCGGGGGAGACACAGATACGCAGTATTTT.